The 25 T cell receptor beta chains below come from one sample, sequenced in a study of shared clonotypes between healthy human individuals. The assay was immunoSEQ multiplex PCR, and TCRdb's table has in-frame clones only and misses some. Among under 2.5 million clones listed, roughly 92% were seen once. The sequencing input was naive CD4+ T cells from PBMCs. The subset denotes: CD45RA+ positively selected. These receptors were taken from a man in his late teens or twenties in good health. Some clones in this sample may be carry-over from other donors' samples.

This clone was seen a single time. The genes are TRBV9 and TRBJ2-7, with 9 bases matching TRBD2. This CDR3 is built from 15 residues. Germline V gene lookup returns CDR1 SGDLS and CDR2 YYNGEE. V lost 0 bases, J lost 5 bases, and 6 bases stayed unmatched. The CDR3 is CASSVGGGRADEQYF. In DNA form, the CDR3 reads TGTGCCAGCAGCGTAGGGGGCGGGAGGGCCGACGAGCAGTACTTC. Based on the CDR3 plus reference TRBV9 and TRBJ2-7, the full variable domain is DSGVTQTPKHLITATGQRVTLRCSPRSGDLSVYWYQQSLDQGLQFLIQYYNGEERAKGNILERFSAQQFPDLHSELNLSSLELGDSALYFCASSVGGGRADEQYFGPGTRLTVT.

This clone occurred once. The chain recombines TRBV7-2 with TRBJ1-2; D not resolved. The germline V gene has CDR1 SGHTA and CDR2 FQGNSA. The CDR3 spans 14 residues. Trimming took off 2 bases at V and 1 base at J, with 8 bases between the two ends. The CDR3 region has the DNA TGTGCCAGCAGCTTAAGTATGGTTAACTATGGCTACACCTTC. It is translated as CASSLSMVNYGYTF. Full variable domain (remainder filled in from reference TRBV7-2 and TRBJ1-2): GAGVSQSPSNKVTEKGKDVELRCDPISGHTALYWYRQSLGQGLEFLIYFQGNSAPDKSGLPSDRFSAERTGGSVSTLTIQRTQQEDSAVYLCASSLSMVNYGYTFGSGTRLTVV.

V and J are TRBV19 and TRBJ2-7, with unresolved D. Germline V lookup: CDR1 LNHDA, CDR2 SQIVND (reference sequence). V gave up 3 bases and J gave up 4 bases, with 16 bases separating them. The CDR3 totals 15 residues. The CDR3 region has the DNA TGTGCCAGTAGTATCTCTCCCCTGGAAGAATACGAGCAGTACTTC. Residues: CASSISPLEEYEQYF.

The rearrangement links TRBV7-3 to TRBJ1-1; D gene unclear. CDR1 SGHTA and CDR2 FQGTGA come from the germline V gene. Trimming left V 3 bases short and J 4 bases short, with 9 bases between. CDR3 length equals 13 residues. The DNA for the CDR3 is TGTGCCAGCAGCTTTTCCTCGGGCACTGAAGCTTTCTTT. Protein product: CASSFSSGTEAFF.

This clone has only one observation. The chain couples TRBV28 to TRBJ1-2; a possible D gene is TRBD1 (5 bases). The CDR3 spans 13 residues. CDR1 MDHEN and CDR2 SYDVKM come from the germline V gene. V was shortened by 6 bases and J by 8 bases, with 16 bases between the two germline ends. The DNA for the CDR3 is TGTGCCAGCAGCGTCGGGGGGTCCGGGGGCTACACCTTC. This sequence encodes CASSVGGSGGYTF.

This sequence joins TRBV4-2 and TRBJ2-1, with D uncertain. V lost 0 bases to trimming and J lost 5 bases, with 11 bases between them. The CDR3 extends over 15 amino acids. The germline V gene encodes CDR1 LGHNA and CDR2 YNFKEQ. This CDR3 reads CASSQDWFKNNEQFF. CDR3 coding DNA: TGTGCCAGCAGCCAAGATTGGTTCAAGAACAATGAGCAGTTCTTC.

The rearrangement uses TRBV5-1 and TRBJ1-1; D ambiguous. The CDR3 length is 14 residues. CDR1 is SGHRS, CDR2 YFSETQ, per germline. V lost 0 bases and J 6 bases, leaving 12 bases between the germline ends. CDR3 DNA: TGCGCCAGCAGCTTGGCTCAGCCAGACTCTGAAGCTTTCTTT. Translating gives CASSLAQPDSEAFF. The complete variable domain, with remaining parts taken from reference TRBV5-1 and TRBJ1-1, reads KAGVTQTPRYLIKTRGQQVTLSCSPISGHRSVSWYQQTPGQGLQFLFEYFSETQRNKGNFPGRFSGRQFSNSRSEMNVSTLELGDSALYLCASSLAQPDSEAFFGQGTRLTVV.

The chain has TRBV28 and TRBJ1-4, with D uncertain. V was clipped by 2 bases and J by 7 bases, with 5 bases between them. The germline gives CDR1 MDHEN, CDR2 SYDVKM. The CDR3 is 12 amino acids. CDR3 DNA sequence: TGTGCCAGCAGTTTAGGTGCTGAAAAACTGTTTTTT. Its translation: CASSLGAEKLFF.

This clone was seen a few times. V is TRBV5-1 and J is TRBJ1-4; perhaps TRBD1 as D (5 bases). Germline lookup yields CDR1 SGHRS and CDR2 YFSETQ. V was shortened by 0 bases and J by 8 bases, with 14 bases between the two germline ends. The CDR3 runs to 15 residues. The CDR3 DNA is TGCGCCAGCAGCTTGGCCGGCCGAAGGGACGAAAAACTGTTTTTT. The encoded protein is CASSLAGRRDEKLFF.

This clone showed up just a few times. The CDR3 region has the DNA TGTGCCTGGAGTGGTGTCGGGGCCCGCAATCAGCCCCAGCATTTT. Its protein product is CAWSGVGARNQPQHF. The J gene is TRBJ1-5, the V gene TRBV30, with a possible D match to TRBD1 (5 bases). With 1 base removed from V and 2 bases from J, the gap between germline ends came to 12 bases. Per the germline V gene, CDR1 is GTSNPN and CDR2 is SVGIG (reference sequence). This CDR3 comprises 15 residues.

With regard to this clone: Other DNA sequences in the sample encode the same CDR3. V and J are TRBV29-1 and TRBJ1-1; tentatively, D is TRBD1 (5 bases). In germline, CDR1 is SQVTM, CDR2 ANQGSEA. Trimming cost V 4 bases and J 4 bases, with 7 bases left between them. The CDR3 extends over 11 amino acids. In nucleotides, the CDR3 is TGCAGCGTTGCCAGGGCCACTGAAGCTTTCTTT. Translated: CSVARATEAFF. Drawing the rest from reference TRBV29-1 and TRBJ1-1, the complete variable domain is SAVISQKPSRDICQRGTSLTIQCQVDSQVTMMFWYRQQPGQSLTLIATANQGSEATYESGFVIDKFPISRPNLTFSTLTVSNMSPEDSSIYLCSVARATEAFFGQGTRLTVV.

The CDR3 DNA reads TGTGCCAGCAGCTTAGCGGGGACTGTTGAGCAGTTCTTC. Residues: CASSLAGTVEQFF. The chain uses TRBV11-2 and TRBJ2-1; weak D call: TRBD2 (6 bases). In germline, CDR1 is SGHAT, CDR2 FQNNGV. The CDR3 has 13 residues. With 1 base removed from V and 9 bases from J, the gap between germline ends came to 10 bases.

CDR3 region: CASSQAGSNQPQHF. The CDR3 coding sequence is TGCGCCAGCAGCCAAGCGGGCAGCAATCAGCCCCAGCATTTT. The chain is built from TRBV4-3 and TRBJ1-5; D is undetermined. The CDR3 has 14 amino acids. Germline-derived CDR1 and CDR2 are LGHNA and YSLEER. V dropped 1 base and J dropped 1 base, with 5 bases sitting between them.

In regard to this clone: Within the sample, other DNA sequences also encode this same CDR3. The chain has TRBV28 and TRBJ2-7, with TRBD2 identical over 8 bases. Per germline, CDR1 MDHEN and CDR2 SYDVKM. The ends lost 2 bases at V and 0 bases at J; junction bases unmatched: 3. CDR3 size: 15 residues. CDR3 region: CASSLPGGSSYEQYF. Here the CDR3 DNA reads TGTGCCAGCAGTTTACCGGGAGGGAGCTCCTACGAGCAGTACTTC.

V is TRBV5-4 and J is TRBJ1-1; 7 bases agree with TRBD1. Germline loops: CDR1 SGHNT, CDR2 YYREEE (reference sequence). J lost 1 base, V lost 0 bases, and 6 bases had no gene match. The length of the CDR3 is 16 residues. CDR3 region: CASSLDKGAANTEAFF. CDR3 nucleotide sequence: TGTGCCAGCAGCTTGGATAAGGGGGCGGCGAACACTGAAGCTTTCTTT.

The V call is TRBV4-1, the J call TRBJ2-2, with D hard to call. Trimming stripped 2 bases from V and 3 bases from J, with 7 bases between. The CDR3 consists of 14 residues. Germline CDR1 and CDR2: MGHRA and YSYEKL. The CDR3 DNA follows: TGCGCCAGCAGCCAATCACAGCACACCGGGGAGCTGTTTTTT. It is translated as CASSQSQHTGELFF.

V usage is TRBV9 and J usage is TRBJ2-3; D is possibly TRBD1 (5 bases). V dropped 3 bases and J dropped 4 bases, with 15 bases sitting between them. The CDR3 runs 15 residues. Germline CDR1 and CDR2: SGDLS and YYNGEE. CDR3 DNA sequence: TGTGCCAGCAGCGGTGGGATGTTAGGGGCAGATACGCAGTATTTT. Its translation is CASSGGMLGADTQYF.

The chain couples TRBV7-9 to TRBJ1-4; tentatively, D is TRBD1 (6 bases). This CDR3 has 15 amino acids. Germline lookup yields CDR1 SEHNR and CDR2 FQNEAQ (reference sequence). V was shortened by 5 bases and J by 4 bases, with 14 bases between the two germline ends. DNA of the CDR3: TGTGCCAGCAGCCCGTGGACAGCGTTTAATGAAAAACTGTTTTTT. The encoded protein is CASSPWTAFNEKLFF.

The chain carries TRBV4-2 and TRBJ2-7; 12 nucleotides line up with TRBD2. Per the germline V gene, CDR1 is LGHNA and CDR2 is YNFKEQ. With 0 bases clipped from V and 5 bases from J, the junction kept 5 bases outside the gene matches. CDR3 length: 16 residues. The CDR3 sequence is CASSQDLAGGRNEQYF. The CDR3 DNA follows: TGTGCCAGCAGCCAAGACCTAGCGGGAGGGCGGAACGAGCAGTACTTC.

The chain has TRBV28 and TRBJ2-2, with D perhaps being TRBD1 or TRBD2 (5 bases each). V lost 7 bases and J 11 bases, leaving 8 bases between the germline ends. The CDR3 runs to 10 residues. The V gene's germline CDR1 is MDHEN and CDR2 SYDVKM. CDR3 nucleotides: TGTGCCAGCAAGGGGAGAGAGCTGTTTTTT. Translated: CASKGRELFF. The whole variable domain, remainder taken from reference TRBV28 and TRBJ2-2, is DVKVTQSSRYLVKRTGEKVFLECVQDMDHENMFWYRQDPGLGLRLIYFSYDVKMKEKGDIPEGYSVSREKKERFSLILESASTNQTSMYLCASKGRELFFGEGSRLTVL.

The chain carries TRBV6-5 and TRBJ2-3; 8 bases match TRBD1. The CDR3 covers 15 residues. In germline, CDR1 is MNHEY, CDR2 SVGAGI. The junction had 4 bases not matched to a gene; V was cut back by 5 bases and J by 0 bases. This chain's CDR3 is CASSTRTGSTDTQYF. In DNA form, the CDR3 reads TGTGCCAGCAGTACACGGACAGGGAGCACAGATACGCAGTATTTT.

The V gene is TRBV5-1, the J gene TRBJ1-2, with 7 bases fitting TRBD1. This CDR3 is 15 amino acids long. The germline gives CDR1 SGHRS, CDR2 YFSETQ. Trimming removed 3 bases from V and 4 bases from J; junction bases left unmatched: 9. CDR3 in amino acids: CASSSMGQSGYGYTF. CDR3 nucleotide sequence: TGCGCCAGCAGCTCCATGGGACAGTCAGGCTATGGCTACACCTTC.

The chain employs TRBV6-6 and TRBJ2-7; D is unresolved. This CDR3 spans 11 amino acids. Germline values: CDR1 MNHNY, CDR2 SVGAGI (reference sequence). V was pared by 5 bases and J by 3 bases, with 5 bases between. The CDR3 DNA is TGTGCCAGCAGTACAAACTACGAGCAGTACTTC. Protein product: CASSTNYEQYF.

This clone occurred once. The chain combines TRBV11-1 with TRBJ2-2, with TRBD1 matching 8 bases. CDR3 length equals 14 residues. V shed 0 bases, J shed 7 bases, and the junction held 1 base outside the gene matches. Germline V CDR1 and CDR2: SGHAT, FQDESV (reference sequence). CDR3: CASSLAGTGGELFF. CDR3 in DNA: TGTGCCAGCAGCTTAGCCGGGACAGGCGGGGAGCTGTTTTTT. Full variable domain (remainder filled in from reference TRBV11-1 and TRBJ2-2): EAEVAQSPRYKITEKSQAVAFWCDPISGHATLYWYRQILGQGPELLVQFQDESVVDDSQLPKDRFSAERLKGVDSTLKIQPAELGDSAMYLCASSLAGTGGELFFGEGSRLTVL.

This clone appeared a few times. The rearrangement joins TRBV18 to TRBJ1-1; D perhaps matches TRBD1 (5 bases). CDR1 and CDR2 (germline): KGHSH, LQKENI. The CDR3 consists of 12 residues. V was cut by 6 bases and J by 7 bases, with 12 bases left in between. The CDR3 region is CASSPGRIEAFF. The CDR3 DNA reads as TGTGCCAGCTCTCCGGGGCGGATTGAAGCTTTCTTT.